This T cell receptor (beta chain) came from a study of T cells in severe cutaneous drug reactions. For the study at large: Recruitment ran 2011 to 2018 in Taiwan, Thailand and a European registry. Enrolled patients had probable or definite SJS/TEN or DRESS per RegiSCAR.

Libraries were made by iRepertoire multiplex PCR with TCR subtype-specific primers for bulk and single-cell sequencing. Bulk TCR beta libraries came from multiplex PCR with V, D, J primers. TCRdb processed the multiplex PCR reads again and assigns one entry to each CDR3 protein, with no DNA. The specimen's table records thousands of distinct CDR3 sequences. Carbamazepine had induced Stevens-Johnson syndrome or toxic epidermal necrolysis in the sequenced donors. This receptor was obtained from a human donor with toxic epidermal necrolysis, a severe cutaneous drug reaction. The sample comprised cells from a skin blister.

The CDR3 region is CSVDRGLYNEQFF. The rearrangement joins TRBV29-1 to TRBJ2-1; the D call from TCRdb, TRBD1, cannot be confirmed without DNA. The CDR3 runs to 13 residues. In germline, CDR1 is SQVTM, CDR2 ANQGSEA.